This T cell receptor (beta chain) came from a study of blood T cell repertoires in COVID-19. Study in general: The United States, Italy and Spain supplied acute and convalescent COVID-19 samples. The analysed material was cDNA or gDNA that came from T cells, B-cell-depleted T cells, or PBMCs.

Profiled with immunoSEQ multiplex PCR; TCRdb holds only in-frame clones, not every one. This repertoire shows tens of thousands of clones, approximately 86% found once; its top ten account for 10%. This CDR3 spans 15 amino acids. J was trimmed by 4 bases and V by 5 bases; bases with no gene match: 9. Germline CDR1 is SEHNR and CDR2 is FQNEAQ (reference sequence). This sequence was found in a human donor with acute or convalescent COVID-19. The donor label of this sample is uncertain. Sequenced material: peripheral blood. The chain employs TRBV7-9 and TRBJ1-2, with 8 bases identical to TRBD1. CDR3: CASSAPGGRIYGYTF. As DNA, the CDR3 is TGTGCCAGCAGCGCCCCAGGGGGCAGGATCTATGGCTACACCTTC.